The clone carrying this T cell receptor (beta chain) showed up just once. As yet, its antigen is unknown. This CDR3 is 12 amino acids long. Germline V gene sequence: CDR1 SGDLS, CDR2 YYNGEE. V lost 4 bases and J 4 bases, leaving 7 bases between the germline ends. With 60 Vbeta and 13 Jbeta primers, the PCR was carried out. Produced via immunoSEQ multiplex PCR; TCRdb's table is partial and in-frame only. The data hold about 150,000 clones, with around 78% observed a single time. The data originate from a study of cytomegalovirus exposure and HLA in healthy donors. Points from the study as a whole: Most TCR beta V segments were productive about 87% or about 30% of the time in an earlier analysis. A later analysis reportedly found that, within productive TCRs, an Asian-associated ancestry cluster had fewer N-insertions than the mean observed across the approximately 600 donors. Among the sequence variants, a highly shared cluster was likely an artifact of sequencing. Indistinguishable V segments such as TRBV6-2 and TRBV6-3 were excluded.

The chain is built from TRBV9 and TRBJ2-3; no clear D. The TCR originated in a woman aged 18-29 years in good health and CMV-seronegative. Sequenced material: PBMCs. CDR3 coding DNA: TGTGCCAGCAGCTTTAGATCAGATACGCAGTATTTT. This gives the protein CASSFRSDTQYF. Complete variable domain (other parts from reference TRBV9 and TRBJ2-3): DSGVTQTPKHLITATGQRVTLRCSPRSGDLSVYWYQQSLDQGLQFLIQYYNGEERAKGNILERFSAQQFPDLHSELNLSSLELGDSALYFCASSFRSDTQYFGPGTRLTVL.